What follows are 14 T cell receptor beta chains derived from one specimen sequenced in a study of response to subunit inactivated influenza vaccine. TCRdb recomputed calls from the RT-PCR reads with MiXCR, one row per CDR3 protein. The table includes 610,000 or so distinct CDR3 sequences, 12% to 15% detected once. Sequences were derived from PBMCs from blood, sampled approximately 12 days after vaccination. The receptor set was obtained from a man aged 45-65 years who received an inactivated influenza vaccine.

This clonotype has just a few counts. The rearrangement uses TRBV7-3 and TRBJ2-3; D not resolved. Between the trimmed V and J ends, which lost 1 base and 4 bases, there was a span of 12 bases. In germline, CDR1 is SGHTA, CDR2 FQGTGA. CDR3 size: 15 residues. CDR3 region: CASSLSTAAPDTQYF. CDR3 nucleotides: TGTGCCAGCAGCTTAAGTACTGCGGCTCCAGATACGCAGTATTTT.

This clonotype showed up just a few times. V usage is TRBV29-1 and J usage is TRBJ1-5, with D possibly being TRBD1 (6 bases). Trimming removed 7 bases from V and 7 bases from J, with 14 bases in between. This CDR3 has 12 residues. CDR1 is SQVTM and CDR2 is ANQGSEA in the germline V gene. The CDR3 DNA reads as TGCAGCGCCGGGGGGCAGGGCCAGCCCCAGCATTTT. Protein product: CSAGGQGQPQHF.

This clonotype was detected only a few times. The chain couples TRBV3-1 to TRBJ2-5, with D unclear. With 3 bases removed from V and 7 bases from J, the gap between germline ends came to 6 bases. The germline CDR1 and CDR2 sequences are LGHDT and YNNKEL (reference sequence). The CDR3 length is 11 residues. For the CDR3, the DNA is TGTGCCAGCAGCCATTTGGGGACCCAGTACTTC. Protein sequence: CASSHLGTQYF.

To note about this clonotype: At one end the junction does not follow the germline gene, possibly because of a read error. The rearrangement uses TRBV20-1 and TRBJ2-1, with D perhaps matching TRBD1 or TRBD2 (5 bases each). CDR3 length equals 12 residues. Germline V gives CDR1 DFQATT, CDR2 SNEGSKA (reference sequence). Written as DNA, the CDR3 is TGCAGTGCAAGAGGGGTGGCGGCGGAGCAGTTCTTC. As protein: CSARGVAAEQFF.

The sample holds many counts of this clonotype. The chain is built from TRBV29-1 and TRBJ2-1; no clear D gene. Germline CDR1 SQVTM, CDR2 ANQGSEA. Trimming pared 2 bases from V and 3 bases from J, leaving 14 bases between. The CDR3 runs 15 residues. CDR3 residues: CSVELSRGFYNEQFF. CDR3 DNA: TGCAGCGTTGAATTGTCCCGAGGATTCTACAATGAGCAGTTCTTC.

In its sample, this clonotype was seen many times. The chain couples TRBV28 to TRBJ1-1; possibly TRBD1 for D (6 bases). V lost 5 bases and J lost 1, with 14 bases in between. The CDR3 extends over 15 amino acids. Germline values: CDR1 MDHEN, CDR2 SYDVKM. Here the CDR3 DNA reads TGTGCCAGCAGTAAGGGGGGACCCGGGAACACTGAAGCTTTCTTT. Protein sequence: CASSKGGPGNTEAFF.

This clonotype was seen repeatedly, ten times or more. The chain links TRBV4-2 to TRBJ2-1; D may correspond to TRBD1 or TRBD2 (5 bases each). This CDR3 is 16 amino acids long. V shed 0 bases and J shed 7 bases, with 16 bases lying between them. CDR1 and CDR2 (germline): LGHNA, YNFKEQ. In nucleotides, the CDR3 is TGTGCCAGCAGCCAAGAATGGCTGGGGGTTCCTAATGAGCAGTTCTTC. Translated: CASSQEWLGVPNEQFF.

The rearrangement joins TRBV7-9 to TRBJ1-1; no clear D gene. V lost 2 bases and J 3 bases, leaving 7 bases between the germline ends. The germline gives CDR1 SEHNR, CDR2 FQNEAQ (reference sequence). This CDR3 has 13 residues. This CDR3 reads CASSLNGDTEAFF. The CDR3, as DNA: TGTGCCAGCAGCTTAAACGGGGACACTGAAGCTTTCTTT. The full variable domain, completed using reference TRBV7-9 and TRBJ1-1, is DTGVSQNPRHKITKRGQNVTFRCDPISEHNRLYWYRQTLGQGPEFLTYFQNEAQLEKSRLLSDRFSAERPKGSFSTLEIQRTEQGDSAMYLCASSLNGDTEAFFGQGTRLTVV.

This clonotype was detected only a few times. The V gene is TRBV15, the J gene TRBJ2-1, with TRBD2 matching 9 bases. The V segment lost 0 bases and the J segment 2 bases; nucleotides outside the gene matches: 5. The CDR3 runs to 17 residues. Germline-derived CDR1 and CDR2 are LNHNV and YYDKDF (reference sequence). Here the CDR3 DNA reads TGTGCCACCAGCAGAGATCGGCTAGCGGGAACCTACAATGAGCAGTTCTTC. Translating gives CATSRDRLAGTYNEQFF. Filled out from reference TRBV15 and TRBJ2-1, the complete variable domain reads DAMVIQNPRYQVTQFGKPVTLSCSQTLNHNVMYWYQQKSSQAPKLLFHYYDKDFNNEADTPDNFQSRRPNTSFCFLDIRSPGLGDTAMYLCATSRDRLAGTYNEQFFGPGTRLTVL.

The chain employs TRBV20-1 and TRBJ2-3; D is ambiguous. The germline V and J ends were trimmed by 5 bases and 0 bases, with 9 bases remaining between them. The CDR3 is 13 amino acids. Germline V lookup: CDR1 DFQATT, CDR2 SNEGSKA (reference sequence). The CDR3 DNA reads TGCAGTGCTGAGAAGGACAGCACAGATACGCAGTATTTT. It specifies CSAEKDSTDTQYF.

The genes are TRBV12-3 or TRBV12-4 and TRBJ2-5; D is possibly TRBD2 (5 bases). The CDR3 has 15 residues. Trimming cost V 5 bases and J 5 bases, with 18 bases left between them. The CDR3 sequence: CASSPPGLRRETQYF. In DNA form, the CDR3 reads TGTGCCAGCAGTCCACCGGGTCTCCGGAGGGAGACCCAGTACTTC.

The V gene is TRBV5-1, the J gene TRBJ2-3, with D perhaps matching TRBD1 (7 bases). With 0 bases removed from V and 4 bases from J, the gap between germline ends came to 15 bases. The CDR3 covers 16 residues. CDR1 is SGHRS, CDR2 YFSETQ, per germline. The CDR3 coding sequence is TGCGCCAGCAGCTTGGCGTCAGGGGGGCTCGCAGATACGCAGTATTTT. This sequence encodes CASSLASGGLADTQYF.

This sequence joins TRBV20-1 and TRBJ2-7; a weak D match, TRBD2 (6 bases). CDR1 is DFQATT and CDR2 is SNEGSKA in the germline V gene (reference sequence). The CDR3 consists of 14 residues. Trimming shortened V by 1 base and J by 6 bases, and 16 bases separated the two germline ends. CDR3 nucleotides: TGCAGTGCTAGAGCCGATTGGCGGGAAGGCGAGCAGTACTTC. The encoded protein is CSARADWREGEQYF.

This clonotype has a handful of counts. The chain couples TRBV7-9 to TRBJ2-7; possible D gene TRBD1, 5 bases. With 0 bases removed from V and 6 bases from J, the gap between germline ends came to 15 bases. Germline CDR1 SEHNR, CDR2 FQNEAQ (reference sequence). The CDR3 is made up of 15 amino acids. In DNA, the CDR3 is TGTGCCAGCAGCTTAGCGAGTATAGGGGTCGGCGAGCAGTACTTC. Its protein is CASSLASIGVGEQYF. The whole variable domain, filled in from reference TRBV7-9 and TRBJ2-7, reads DTGVSQNPRHKITKRGQNVTFRCDPISEHNRLYWYRQTLGQGPEFLTYFQNEAQLEKSRLLSDRFSAERPKGSFSTLEIQRTEQGDSAMYLCASSLASIGVGEQYFGPGTRLTVT.